What follows are 11 T cell receptor beta chains derived from one specimen sequenced in a study of response to subunit inactivated influenza vaccine (dated by TCRdb to 2017 to 2018). Libraries were made using RT-PCR. The run used an Illumina HiSeq 2500. TCRdb's own reprocessing of the public reads used fastp at Q25 and MiXCR and kept productive beta chains. Entries are consolidated by CDR3 protein sequence, retaining the most common genes and DNA. This sample is represented by hundreds of thousands of distinct CDR3 sequences; 15% to 19% of them were singletons. Jointly, the top ten make up more than 9% of the sample. Sequencing used PBMCs from blood, obtained approximately 12 days after vaccination. The receptors derive from a man in his fifties or sixties who received an inactivated influenza vaccine. Donor details come from another sample of the same person, matched by shared clones.

The chain couples TRBV20-1 to TRBJ2-7; 10 nucleotides agree with TRBD2. Germline V gives CDR1 DFQATT, CDR2 SNEGSKA (reference sequence). With V trimmed by 5 bases and J by 4 bases, 14 bases remained unmatched. The CDR3 runs to 16 residues. The CDR3 loop is CSAPKRRASGRYEQYF. CDR3 sequence (DNA): TGCAGTGCTCCGAAAAGAAGGGCTAGCGGGAGATACGAGCAGTACTTC.

The V and J genes are TRBV5-5 and TRBJ2-5; no firm D call. Germline CDR1 is SGHKS and CDR2 is YYEKEE (reference sequence). The CDR3 consists of 13 residues. V gave up 0 bases and J gave up 7 bases, with 10 bases separating them. CDR3 sequence (DNA): TGTGCCAGCAGCTTGGACAGTACTTGGACCCAGTACTTC. Amino acids: CASSLDSTWTQYF.

This clonotype has a handful of counts. CDR3 residues: CASSSFSGRASGTDTQYF. CDR3 nucleotide sequence: TGTGCCAGCAGTTCTTTCAGCGGGAGGGCCTCGGGCACAGATACGCAGTATTTT. The gene calls are TRBV12-3 or TRBV12-4 and TRBJ2-3, with 10 nucleotides matching TRBD2. V lost 4 bases and J lost 1; bases outside the gene matches: 11. There are 18 residues in the CDR3.

Only a few counts were recorded for this clonotype. The chain recombines TRBV7-2 with TRBJ2-7; 11 nucleotides align to TRBD1. Germline CDR1 is SGHTA and CDR2 is FQGNSA. V lost 4 bases and J lost 6; bases outside the gene matches: 11. The length of the CDR3 is 16 residues. The chain's CDR3 is CASSSPPGQGGSEQYF. The DNA of the CDR3 is TGTGCCAGCAGCTCCCCTCCGGGACAGGGGGGAAGCGAGCAGTACTTC.

The table lists this clonotype with a few counts. The J gene is TRBJ2-2, the V gene TRBV10-3; 12 bases align to TRBD2. The V gene end was trimmed by 5 bases and the J gene end by 1 base; junction bases not matched to a gene: 8. The CDR3 length is 18 residues. Germline V CDR1 and CDR2: ENHRY, SYGVKD. The CDR3 bases are TGTGCCATCAGTAGAGGACTAGCGGGGATAATGAACACCGGGGAGCTGTTTTTT. Translating it yields CAISRGLAGIMNTGELFF.

The chain joins TRBV6-5 to TRBJ2-7; D perhaps matches TRBD1 (6 bases). This CDR3 is built from 16 residues. Germline V lookup: CDR1 MNHEY, CDR2 SVGAGI. Deletions cut 2 bases from V and 0 bases from J, with 14 bases between. Here the CDR3 reads CASSYRDRSLSYEQYF. In nucleotides, the CDR3 is TGTGCCAGCAGTTACCGTGACAGGTCCCTCTCCTACGAGCAGTACTTC.

A few counts support this clonotype. The J gene is TRBJ2-1, the V gene TRBV11-1, with 12 positions matching TRBD2. V gave up 5 bases and J gave up 1 base; unmatched junction bases: 9. Germline V gene sequence: CDR1 SGHAT, CDR2 FQDESV (reference sequence). This CDR3 spans 18 amino acids. The CDR3 DNA reads TGTGCCAGCAGCCTGGGGACTAGCGGGTCACTTTCCTACAATGAGCAGTTCTTC. It yields the protein CASSLGTSGSLSYNEQFF.

This clonotype was observed a handful of times. The genes are TRBV7-9 and TRBJ1-4; 7 nucleotides line up with TRBD1. Per germline, CDR1 SEHNR and CDR2 FQNEAQ (reference sequence). Trimming at V came to 1 base and at J to 7 bases, leaving 9 bases not matched to a gene. This CDR3 is 16 amino acids long. The CDR3 DNA is TGTGCCAGCAGCTTAGGGAGGGGGCGGCACATTGAAAAACTGTTTTTT. This sequence encodes CASSLGRGRHIEKLFF.

This rearrangement joins TRBV20-1 to TRBJ1-5; weak D call: TRBD1 (6 bases). The germline V gene encodes CDR1 DFQATT and CDR2 SNEGSKA (reference sequence). This CDR3 comprises 16 residues. Trimming stripped 6 bases from V and 0 bases from J, with 18 bases between. The CDR3 nucleotides are TGCAGTGCGCTCTACCGGGACATCATTAGCAATCAGCCCCAGCATTTT. It codes for CSALYRDIISNQPQHF.

This chain uses TRBV9 with TRBJ2-3; 12 nucleotides line up with TRBD2. The CDR3 is made up of 17 amino acids. Trimming took 0 bases from V and 4 from J; bases not matched to a gene: 6. Per germline, CDR1 SGDLS and CDR2 YYNGEE. The CDR3 bases are TGTGCCAGCAGCGTAGTCGGACTAGCGGGGATGTCAGATACGCAGTATTTT. Its protein is CASSVVGLAGMSDTQYF.

This clonotype was counted ten times or more. This sequence joins TRBV20-1 and TRBJ2-3, with 9 bases aligning to TRBD2. Germline trimming cut 1 base from V and 2 bases from J; bases unmatched to any gene: 4. The CDR3 consists of 15 residues. Germline V gene sequence: CDR1 DFQATT, CDR2 SNEGSKA (reference sequence). CDR3 amino acids: CSARVLAGTTDTQYF. Written as DNA, the CDR3 is TGCAGTGCTAGAGTCCTAGCGGGGACCACAGATACGCAGTATTTT.